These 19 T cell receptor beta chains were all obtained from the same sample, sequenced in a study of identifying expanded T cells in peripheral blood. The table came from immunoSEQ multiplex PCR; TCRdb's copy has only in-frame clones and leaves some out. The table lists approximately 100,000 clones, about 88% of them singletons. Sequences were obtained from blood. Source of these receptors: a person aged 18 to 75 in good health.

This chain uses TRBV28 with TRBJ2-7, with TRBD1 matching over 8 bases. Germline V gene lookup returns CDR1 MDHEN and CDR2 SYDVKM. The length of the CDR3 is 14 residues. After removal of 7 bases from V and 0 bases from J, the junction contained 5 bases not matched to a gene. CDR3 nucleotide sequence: TGTGCCAGCACCCCGGGACAGGCCTCCTACGAGCAGTACTTC. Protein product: CASTPGQASYEQYF. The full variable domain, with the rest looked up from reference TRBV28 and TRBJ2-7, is DVKVTQSSRYLVKRTGEKVFLECVQDMDHENMFWYRQDPGLGLRLIYFSYDVKMKEKGDIPEGYSVSREKKERFSLILESASTNQTSMYLCASTPGQASYEQYFGPGTRLTVT.

Here the CDR3 DNA reads TGTGCCAGCTCACCACCGACAGGGGGCTTTCAGCCCCAGCATTTT. Translation: CASSPPTGGFQPQHF. The J gene is TRBJ1-5, the V gene TRBV18; 10 bases match TRBD1. V was clipped by 0 bases and J by 6 bases; unmatched bases: 2. The CDR3 is made up of 15 amino acids. CDR1 KGHSH and CDR2 LQKENI come from the germline V gene.

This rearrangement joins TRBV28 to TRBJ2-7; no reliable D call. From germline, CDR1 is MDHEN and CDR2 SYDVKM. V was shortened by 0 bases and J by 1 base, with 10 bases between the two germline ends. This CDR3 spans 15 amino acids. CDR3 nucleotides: TGTGCCAGCAGTTTATGGGGTGAAAGTTCCTACGAGCAGTACTTC. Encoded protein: CASSLWGESSYEQYF.

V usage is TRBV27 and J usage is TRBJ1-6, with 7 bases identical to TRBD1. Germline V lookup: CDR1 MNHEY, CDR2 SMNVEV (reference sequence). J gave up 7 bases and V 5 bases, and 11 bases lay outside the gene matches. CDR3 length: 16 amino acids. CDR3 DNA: TGTGCCAGCAGTCCCCTAGGGGGCGGTGAGAATTCACCCCTCCACTTT. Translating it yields CASSPLGGGENSPLHF.

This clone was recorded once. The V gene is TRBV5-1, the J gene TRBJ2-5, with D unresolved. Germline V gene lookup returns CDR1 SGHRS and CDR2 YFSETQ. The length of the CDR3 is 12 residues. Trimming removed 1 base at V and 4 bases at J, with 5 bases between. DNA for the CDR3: TGCGCCAGCAGCTTGAGGCTAGAGACCCAGTACTTC. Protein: CASSLRLETQYF. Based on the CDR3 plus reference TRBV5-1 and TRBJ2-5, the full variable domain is KAGVTQTPRYLIKTRGQQVTLSCSPISGHRSVSWYQQTPGQGLQFLFEYFSETQRNKGNFPGRFSGRQFSNSRSEMNVSTLELGDSALYLCASSLRLETQYFGPGTRLLVL.

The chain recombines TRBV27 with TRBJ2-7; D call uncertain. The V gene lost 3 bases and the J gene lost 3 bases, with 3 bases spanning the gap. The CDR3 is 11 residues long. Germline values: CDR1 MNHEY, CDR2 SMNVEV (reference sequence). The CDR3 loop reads CASSFDYEQYF. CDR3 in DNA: TGTGCCAGCAGTTTCGACTACGAGCAGTACTTC.

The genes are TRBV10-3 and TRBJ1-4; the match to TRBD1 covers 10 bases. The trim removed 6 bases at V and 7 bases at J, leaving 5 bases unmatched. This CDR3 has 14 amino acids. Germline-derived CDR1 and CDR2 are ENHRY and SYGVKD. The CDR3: CAIRDGQGGEKLFF. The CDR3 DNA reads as TGTGCCATCAGAGACGGACAGGGGGGTGAAAAACTGTTTTTT.

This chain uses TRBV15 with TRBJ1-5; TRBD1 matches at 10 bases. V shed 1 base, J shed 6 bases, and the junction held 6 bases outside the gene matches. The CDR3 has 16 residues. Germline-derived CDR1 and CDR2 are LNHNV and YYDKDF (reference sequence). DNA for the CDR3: TGTGCCACCAGCAGAGTTGCCGGACAGGGGGTTCAGCCCCAGCATTTT. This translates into CATSRVAGQGVQPQHF.

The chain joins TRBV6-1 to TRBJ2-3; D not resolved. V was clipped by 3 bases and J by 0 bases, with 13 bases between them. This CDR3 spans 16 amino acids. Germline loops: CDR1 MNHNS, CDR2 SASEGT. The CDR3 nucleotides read TGTGCCAGCAGTGAGAGGACGAGACCTAGCACAGATACGCAGTATTTT. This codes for CASSERTRPSTDTQYF.

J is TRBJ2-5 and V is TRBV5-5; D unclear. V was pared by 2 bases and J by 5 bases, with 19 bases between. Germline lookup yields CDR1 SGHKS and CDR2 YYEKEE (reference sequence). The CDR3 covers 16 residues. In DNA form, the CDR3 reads TGTGCCAGCAGCTTCTGGGTTCTAGTCGGTGCCGAGACCCAGTACTTC. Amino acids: CASSFWVLVGAETQYF.

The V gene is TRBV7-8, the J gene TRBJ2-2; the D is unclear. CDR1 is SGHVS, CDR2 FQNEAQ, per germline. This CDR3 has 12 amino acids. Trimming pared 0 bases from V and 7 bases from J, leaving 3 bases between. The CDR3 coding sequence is TGTGCCAGCAGCTTAGCGGGCGGGGAGCTGTTTTTT. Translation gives CASSLAGGELFF.

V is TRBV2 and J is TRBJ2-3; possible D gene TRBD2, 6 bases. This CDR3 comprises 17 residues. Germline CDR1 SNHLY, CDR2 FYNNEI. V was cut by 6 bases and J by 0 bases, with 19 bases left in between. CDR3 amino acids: CASSPGAGRGSTDTQYF. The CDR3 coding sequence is TGTGCCAGCAGCCCCGGGGCGGGGCGGGGTAGCACAGATACGCAGTATTTT.

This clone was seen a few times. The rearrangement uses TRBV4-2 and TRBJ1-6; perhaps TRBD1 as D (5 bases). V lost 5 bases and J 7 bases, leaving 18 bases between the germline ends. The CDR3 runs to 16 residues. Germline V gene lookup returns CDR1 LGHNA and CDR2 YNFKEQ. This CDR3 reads CASSSPSGAVNSPLHF. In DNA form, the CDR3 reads TGTGCCAGCAGCTCGCCCTCTGGGGCAGTGAATTCACCCCTCCACTTT.

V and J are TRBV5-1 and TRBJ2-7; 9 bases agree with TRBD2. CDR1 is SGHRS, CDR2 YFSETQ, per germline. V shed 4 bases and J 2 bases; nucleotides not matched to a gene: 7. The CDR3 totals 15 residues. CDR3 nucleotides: TGCGCCAGCAGCAATAGCGGGAGCGCAACCTACGAGCAGTACTTC. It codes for CASSNSGSATYEQYF.

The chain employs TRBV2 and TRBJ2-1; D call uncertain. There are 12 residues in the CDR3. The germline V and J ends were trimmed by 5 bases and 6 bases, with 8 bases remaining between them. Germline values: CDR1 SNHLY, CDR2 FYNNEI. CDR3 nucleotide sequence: TGTGCCAGCAGTAGGGAAGCCAATGAGCAGTTCTTC. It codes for CASSREANEQFF.

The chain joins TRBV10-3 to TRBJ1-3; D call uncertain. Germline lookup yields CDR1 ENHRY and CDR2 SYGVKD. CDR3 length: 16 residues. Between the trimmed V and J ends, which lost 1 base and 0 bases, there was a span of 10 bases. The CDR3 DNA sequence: TGTGCCATCAGTGAGTTCGGCACGAGCTCTGGAAACACCATATATTTT. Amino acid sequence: CAISEFGTSSGNTIYF.

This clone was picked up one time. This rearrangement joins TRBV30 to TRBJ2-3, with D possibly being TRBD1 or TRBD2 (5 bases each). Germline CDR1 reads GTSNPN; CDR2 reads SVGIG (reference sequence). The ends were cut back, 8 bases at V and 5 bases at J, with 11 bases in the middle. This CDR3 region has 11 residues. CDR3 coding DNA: TGTGCCCTCCGGGGCAGAGATACGCAGTATTTT. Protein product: CALRGRDTQYF.

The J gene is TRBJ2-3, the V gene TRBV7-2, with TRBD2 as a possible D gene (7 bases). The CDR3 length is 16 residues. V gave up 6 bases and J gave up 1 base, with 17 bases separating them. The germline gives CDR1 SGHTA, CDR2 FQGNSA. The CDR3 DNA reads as TGTGCCAGCAGTAGGGGCGGGCGGGGGCGCACAGATACGCAGTATTTT. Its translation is CASSRGGRGRTDTQYF.

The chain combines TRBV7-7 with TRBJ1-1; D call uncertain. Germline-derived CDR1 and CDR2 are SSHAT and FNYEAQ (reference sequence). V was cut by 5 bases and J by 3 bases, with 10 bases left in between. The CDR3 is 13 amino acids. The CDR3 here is CASSRGVDTEAFF. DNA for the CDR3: TGTGCCAGCAGCCGCGGGGTGGACACTGAAGCTTTCTTT.